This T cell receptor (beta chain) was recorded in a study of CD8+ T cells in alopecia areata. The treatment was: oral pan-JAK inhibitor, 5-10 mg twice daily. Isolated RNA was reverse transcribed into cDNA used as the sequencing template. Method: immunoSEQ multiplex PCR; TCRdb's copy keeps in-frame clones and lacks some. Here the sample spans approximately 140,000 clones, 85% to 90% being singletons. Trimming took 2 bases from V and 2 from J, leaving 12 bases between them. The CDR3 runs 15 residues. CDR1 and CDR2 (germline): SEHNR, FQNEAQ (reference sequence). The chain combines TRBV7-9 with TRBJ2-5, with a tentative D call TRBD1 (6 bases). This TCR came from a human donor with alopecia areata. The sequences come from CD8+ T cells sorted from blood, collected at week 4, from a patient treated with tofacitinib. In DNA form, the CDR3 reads TGTGCCAGCAGCTTAAGGACAGCTTTTCAAGAGACCCAGTACTTC. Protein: CASSLRTAFQETQYF.